This entry describes one T cell receptor beta chain. The sample originates from a study of control samples from healthy donors and cancer patients. Method: immunoSEQ multiplex PCR; TCRdb's copy keeps in-frame clones and lacks some. The data hold approximately 82,000 clones, with about 90% observed a single time. The TCR comes from a man between 50 and 59 years old in good health. Source material: blood.

The CDR3 region is CAWSRMTDQPQHF. As DNA, the CDR3 is TGTGCCTGGAGCCGAATGACCGATCAGCCCCAGCATTTT. The chain recombines TRBV30 with TRBJ1-5; D ambiguous. The germline V gene encodes CDR1 GTSNPN and CDR2 SVGIG (reference sequence). The CDR3 is 13 residues long. Trimming removed 3 bases from V and 5 bases from J, with 11 bases in between.